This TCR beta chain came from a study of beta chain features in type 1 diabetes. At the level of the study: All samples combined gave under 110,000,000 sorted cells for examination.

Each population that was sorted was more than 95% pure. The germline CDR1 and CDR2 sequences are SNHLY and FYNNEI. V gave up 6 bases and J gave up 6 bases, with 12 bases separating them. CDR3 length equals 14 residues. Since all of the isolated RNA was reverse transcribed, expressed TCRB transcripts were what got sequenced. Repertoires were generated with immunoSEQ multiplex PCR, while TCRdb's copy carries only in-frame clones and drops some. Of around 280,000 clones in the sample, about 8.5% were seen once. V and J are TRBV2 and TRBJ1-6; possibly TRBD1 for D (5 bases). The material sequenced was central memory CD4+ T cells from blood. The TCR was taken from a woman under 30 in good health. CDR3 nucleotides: TGTGCCAGCAGGGCCCCCAGGGTTAATTCACCCCTCCACTTT. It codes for CASRAPRVNSPLHF.